The 8 T cell receptor beta chains presented below share a single source sample, sequenced in a study of blood T cell repertoires in COVID-19 (TCRdb year 2020). The library was made by the immunoSEQ multiplex PCR assay. TCRdb stores this immuneACCESS table with in-frame sequences only. Part of the clones is absent; in the studies checked, under half of the shortfall reflects unresolved V genes, and no reason is known for the rest. Here the sample has about 77,000 clones; more than 90% occur a single time. The ten largest account for about 16% of the sample. Sequenced material: peripheral blood. Receptors were obtained from an elderly woman with active or convalescent COVID-19.

V is TRBV9 and J is TRBJ2-3, with TRBD2 identical over 10 bases. V gave up 4 bases and J gave up 2 bases; unmatched junction bases: 10. This CDR3 contains 17 residues. Germline loops: CDR1 SGDLS, CDR2 YYNGEE. This chain's CDR3 is CASSPSGGWGSTDTQYF. CDR3 DNA: TGTGCCAGCAGCCCTAGCGGGGGCTGGGGGTCCACAGATACGCAGTATTTT.

This clone was detected only a few times. The chain links TRBV5-4 to TRBJ2-2; no firm D call. V lost 3 bases and J lost 5, with 11 bases in between. The CDR3 extends over 14 amino acids. Germline lookup yields CDR1 SGHNT and CDR2 YYREEE (reference sequence). Here the CDR3 reads CASSSNPVTGELFF. CDR3 in DNA: TGTGCCAGCAGCTCCAACCCGGTAACCGGGGAGCTGTTTTTT.

The chain has TRBV18 and TRBJ1-1, with 8 bases aligning to TRBD1. The CDR3 is 15 residues long. The junction had 8 bases not matched to a gene; V was cut back by 3 bases and J by 5 bases. Germline CDR1 reads KGHSH; CDR2 reads LQKENI. For the CDR3, the DNA is TGTGCCAGCTCACCCATGGCAGGGGGCGAGACTGAAGCTTTCTTT. It specifies CASSPMAGGETEAFF.

This sequence joins TRBV30 and TRBJ1-2; D remains ambiguous. Trimming took off 5 bases at V and 4 bases at J, with 11 bases between the two ends. This CDR3 comprises 12 residues. The germline CDR1 and CDR2 sequences are GTSNPN and SVGIG (reference sequence). The CDR3 spells CAWAHNVYGYTF. DNA for the CDR3: TGTGCCTGGGCACACAATGTCTATGGCTACACCTTC.

The V gene is TRBV5-4, the J gene TRBJ2-7; TRBD1 matches 9 bases. The CDR3 loop spans 13 amino acids. Germline assignment: CDR1 SGHNT and CDR2 YYREEE (reference sequence). The V and J ends lost 3 bases and 3 bases, in that order; junction bases with no gene match: 1. CDR3 residues: CASSWGQGYEQYF. The DNA of the CDR3 is TGTGCCAGCAGCTGGGGACAGGGCTACGAGCAGTACTTC.

V and J are TRBV24-1 and TRBJ1-5; the D gene is possibly TRBD1 (6 bases). Germline values: CDR1 KGHDR, CDR2 SFDVKD. There are 15 residues in the CDR3. V dropped 4 bases and J dropped 3 bases, with 12 bases sitting between them. The CDR3 here is CATSDSGTFNQPQHF. In DNA, the CDR3 is TGTGCCACCAGTGACAGCGGGACATTCAATCAGCCCCAGCATTTT.

V is TRBV6-2 or TRBV6-3 and J is TRBJ2-2; TRBD2 aligns across 9 bases. The CDR3 runs to 16 residues. V was pared by 0 bases and J by 7 bases, with 6 bases of the junction left unmatched. CDR1 is MNHEY, CDR2 SVGEGT, per germline. DNA of the CDR3: TGTGCCAGCAGTTACTCGGCGGGGGGGACGAGCGGGGAGCTGTTTTTT. This translates into CASSYSAGGTSGELFF.

The V call is TRBV11-1, the J call TRBJ2-2; TRBD2 aligns across 8 bases. This CDR3 is 16 amino acids long. Per germline, CDR1 SGHAT and CDR2 FQDESV (reference sequence). V was pared by 1 base and J by 6 bases, with 7 bases of the junction left unmatched. The chain's CDR3 is CASSLVEAGVSGELFF. In nucleotides, the CDR3 is TGTGCCAGCAGCTTAGTAGAAGCGGGGGTTTCCGGGGAGCTGTTTTTT.